This TCR beta chain is drawn from a study of T cell repertoires in cytomegalovirus infection. Study summary: Both recently identified HLA-C-restricted and well-studied HLA-B-restricted CMV epitopes were used in the study. Indications came from public TCR beta signatures; they pointed to CMV infection and to a matching HLA type. Points from the study as a whole: HLA-C-restricted CMV clonotypes gave the most frequent clonotype in two of eight donors.

This clonotype has more than one count but fewer than ten. Antigen: not known. The CDR3 is 12 residues long. Germline CDR1 SEHNR, CDR2 FQNEAQ (reference sequence). V lost 4 bases and J lost 1, with 1 base in between. TCRdb fed the reads into MiXCR, producing one record per CDR3 protein. The sample includes about 470,000 distinct CDR3 sequences, about 44% of them seen just once. The receptor was isolated from a human donor in good health (CMV status not recorded). Some clones in this sample may be carry-over from other donors' samples. This chain uses TRBV7-9 with TRBJ2-2, with D unresolved. Sequencing was performed on cultured PBMCs, taken from culture after CMV antigen stimulation. The CDR3 DNA reads TGTGCCAGCAGCTGGAACACCGGGGAGCTGTTTTTT. It is translated as CASSWNTGELFF.